This T cell receptor (beta chain) derives from a study of CD8+CD57+ T cells in acquired aplastic anemia listed by TCRdb under 2018. Background for the entire study: A mean of about 3.2 ug of DNA, ranging from roughly 0.19 to 27.4 ug, was extracted from sorted CD4+ and CD8+ cells. A CD8+CD57+ expansion meant a frequency higher than the mean frequency seen in healthy subjects.

Patients chosen for sequencing had shown expansion of CD8+CD57+ cells by flow cytometry. Every patient had severe acquired aplastic anemia, diagnosed using the International Study of Aplastic Anemia and Agranulocytosis and Camitta criteria. No patient had received any therapy when blood was sampled. In this study, sorted CD4+ and CD8+ T cells from the blood of healthy subjects and of severe aplastic anemia patients had their TCR repertoires deep-sequenced. In the USA, patient enrollment took place under clinicaltrials.gov protocols 00001620, 01623167, 00001397, 00071045, 00081523 and 00961064. Ficoll-Paque density gradient centrifugation was used to isolate peripheral blood mononuclear cells. Before DNA was extracted, CD4+ and CD8+ T cells were sorted using either FACS or magnetic beads. As encoded in the germline V gene, CDR1 is SGHVS while CDR2 is FNYEAQ. The CDR3 runs 11 amino acids, cysteine and phenylalanine included. This entry keeps only the CDR3 DNA: 33 bases, framed from base 1.

Summary of the overall study and its limitations: No significant difference in CD8+ Simpson's diversity was found between patients and healthy controls (P=0.060). Although 25 to 30 CD8+ CDR3 sequences were shared by patients and controls, these sequences appeared highly expressed in patients and within the immunodominant clones of patients.

TCR beta VDJ combination and CDR3 sequence profiling used genomic DNA as the template. An Illumina HiSeq 2000 was the platform used for TCR repertoire sequencing. The authors' analysis ran thus. TRBV/TRBJ rearrangement plots, CDR3 size and DJ length profiles, and Simpson's diversity index were used to assess repertoires. Whichever DNA sequence was most abundant in the deep sequencing data was defined as the immunodominant clone. CDR3 amino acid sequences were screened for sharing across subjects and compared with published repertoires and the VDJdb database. TCRdb itself trimmed the public reads at Q25 with fastp, ran MiXCR and retained productive beta chains. Each entry is one CDR3 protein sequence, shown with its most common DNA and genes. TCRdb, not the original authors, processed these V and J calls. The sample records under 200,000 distinct CDR3 sequences, around half of which are singletons. The top ten hold 1.8% of the sample.

Concerning this clonotype itself: No cognate antigen has been identified for it. The junction and the germline gene differ at one end; a read error may be behind it.

The rearrangement joined TRBV7-6 to TRBJ2-7, and possibly TRBD1, on 6 matching bases. Specimen: sorted CD4+, CD8+, or CD8+CD57+ T cells (not recorded which) from PBMCs. The clonotype was recovered from a human donor with aplastic anemia. The CDR3 has the sequence CASSLEQGEDF. The DNA reads as follows: TGTGCCAGCAGCTTAGAACAGGGCGAGGACTTC.